What follows is one T cell receptor (beta chain) and its context. This entry is derived from a study of shared clonotypes between healthy human individuals. Deep was the level at which the assay was run. Per the authors' pipeline: Owing to the provision of junction-only sequences devoid of quality scores by immunoSEQ, filtering differed. The table came from immunoSEQ multiplex PCR; TCRdb's copy has only in-frame clones and leaves some out. That table is the source of V, J and clone size, and D and trimming were worked out from the DNA. This sample carries around 990,000 clones, 60% to 80% of them seen once, and the ten largest clones take 0.89%. CDR3 size: 13 residues. V lost 8 bases, J lost 3 bases, and 14 bases lay in between. Looked up from germline, CDR1 is MNHNY and CDR2 is SVGAGI (reference sequence).

The chain combines TRBV6-6 with TRBJ2-7; D uncertain. The sequenced material came from memory CD4+ T cells from PBMCs. This sample's subset: CD45RA-negative fraction. This clonotype originated in a young man in good health. Some clones in this sample may be carry-over from other donors' samples. The CDR3 DNA sequence: TGTGCCAGCGCAGGTGGCCCTTTCTACGAGCAGTACTTC. Translation gives CASAGGPFYEQYF.